A selection of T cell receptor beta chains follows, all from one sample in a study of memory CD4+ T cells and cytomegalovirus serostatus. Measured with immunoSEQ multiplex PCR; TCRdb has only the in-frame clones, and not every one. This table has 50,000 or so clones, around 70% appearing once. Material: memory CD4+ T cells from blood. These receptors were taken from an adult in good health and CMV-seropositive. The CDR3 runs from the conserved cysteine through the conserved F or W. A D gene is named only where the DNA matches it firmly. The size of a clone is reported for some rows only, either as once, few or many, or as a class for expanded clones.

>few|NA|TRBJ2-5|TRBV2
TGTGCCAGCAGTGAAGAAGAGACCCAGTACTTC
CASSEEETQYF
>NA|NA|TRBJ1-6|TRBV19
TGTGCCAGTAGTATTGGAGGGGCCTATAATTCACCCCTCCACTTT
CASSIGGAYNSPLHF
>NA|TRBD1|TRBJ1-2|TRBV7-9
TGTGCCAGCAGCGCGACAGGGGGCTCTGGCTACACCTTC
CASSATGGSGYTF
>NA|NA|TRBJ2-5|TRBV5-6
TGTGCCAGCAGCTTCGGCTTCCAAGAAGAGACCCAGTACTTC
CASSFGFQEETQYF
>NA|TRBD1|TRBJ2-5|TRBV11-3
TGTGCCAGCAGCTTAGGAAGTAGACAGGGCAGCGAGACCCAGTACTTC
CASSLGSRQGSETQYF
>NA|TRBD1|TRBJ2-3|TRBV10-3
TGTGCCATCAGCGGGACAGGCACAGATACGCAGTATTTT
CAISGTGTDTQYF
>NA|NA|TRBJ1-2|TRBV7-9
TGTGCCACCCAAGATGGCTACACCTTC
CATQDGYTF
>once|NA|TRBJ2-7|TRBV27
TGTGCCAGCAGTTCCGCCGGGGGAGGTTTGGCCTACGAGCAGTACTTC
CASSSAGGGLAYEQYF
>NA|NA|TRBJ2-5|TRBV9
TGTGCCAGCAGCGGGTACAGGGACCAAGAGACCCAGTACTTC
CASSGYRDQETQYF
>once|NA|TRBJ2-1|TRBV9
TGTGCCAGCGCTTCAGTCGATTACTCCTACAATGAGCAGTTCTTC
CASASVDYSYNEQFF
>NA|NA|TRBJ2-5|TRBV10-3
TGTGCCATCAGTGTAAGAGTCTCGGAGACCCAGTACTTC
CAISVRVSETQYF
>NA|NA|TRBJ1-4|TRBV5-4
TGTGCCAGCAGCTTCGACAGTACAACTAATGAAAAACTGTTTTTT
CASSFDSTTNEKLFF
>once|TRBD2|TRBJ2-3|TRBV28
TGTGCCAGCAGTTTATGGGGGACTAGGGGCACAGATACGCAGTATTTT
CASSLWGTRGTDTQYF
>NA|NA|TRBJ2-5|TRBV7-2
TGTGCCAGCAGGACACCATCTATCCAAGAGACCCAGTACTTC
CASRTPSIQETQYF
>NA|NA|TRBJ1-1|TRBV19
TGTGCCAGTAGTATAGATCTGAGGCGCCCCACTGAAGCTTTCTTT
CASSIDLRRPTEAFF
>NA|NA|TRBJ2-7|TRBV4-2
TGTGCCAGCAGCCAAGATGGGCTGGGCAGACTTTACGAGCAGTACTTC
CASSQDGLGRLYEQYF
>NA|NA|TRBJ2-1|TRBV7-3
TGTGCCAGCAGCTTAAACTCGGGCTCCTACAATGAGCAGTTCTTC
CASSLNSGSYNEQFF
>few|NA|TRBJ2-3|TRBV5-1
TGCGCCAGCAGCTTGGTGGGGGAGCCACTAAGCACAGATACGCAGTATTTT
CASSLVGEPLSTDTQYF
>few|NA|TRBJ1-4|TRBV9
TGTGCCAGCAGCCTACAGGGAGAGGGCGAAAAACTGTTTTTT
CASSLQGEGEKLFF
>few|NA|TRBJ2-7|TRBV18
TGTGCCAGCTCACCACGTCGGACGGAGACCCACGAGCAGTACTTC
CASSPRRTETHEQYF
>once|TRBD1|TRBJ2-3|TRBV5-4
TGTGCCAGCAGCGCCGACAGGGGCACAGATACGCAGTATTTT
CASSADRGTDTQYF
>NA|TRBD1|TRBJ1-5|TRBV27
TGTGCCAGCAGTTGGACAGGTTCCAGTCAGCCCCAGCATTTT
CASSWTGSSQPQHF
>NA|NA|TRBJ2-2|TRBV2
TGTGCCAGCAGCCGCGGACTACCCGGGGAGCTGTTTTTT
CASSRGLPGELFF
>NA|TRBD1|TRBJ2-1|TRBV10-3
TGTGCCATCAGCGGAACAGGGGTCCCCGAGGATGAGCAGTTCTTC
CAISGTGVPEDEQFF
>once|NA|TRBJ2-2|TRBV11-2
TGTGCCAGCAGTTTGAGGGTAACTGGCGGGGAGCTGTTTTTT
CASSLRVTGGELFF
>NA|NA|TRBJ2-5|TRBV9
TGTGCCAGCAGCGTAGACCCCTACTTGGAGACCCAGTACTTC
CASSVDPYLETQYF
>NA|TRBD1|TRBJ1-4|TRBV15
TGTGCCACCAGCAGAGAGACAGGGGAGGGTGAAAAACTGTTTTTT
CATSRETGEGEKLFF
>NA|NA|TRBJ2-3|TRBV10-3
TGTGCCACCCCCAGGGGTAGCACAGATACGCAGTATTTT
CATPRGSTDTQYF
>NA|TRBD1|TRBJ2-7|TRBV5-4
TGTGCCAGCAGCACCCGGGACAGGGGCTCCTACGAGCAGTACTTC
CASSTRDRGSYEQYF
>NA|TRBD1|TRBJ2-5|TRBV5-6
TGTGCCAGCAGCTTCAGGGGGCGAGAAGAGACCCAGTACTTC
CASSFRGREETQYF
>NA|NA|TRBJ2-7|TRBV19
TGTGCCAGTAGACCACGGGACAACTCCTACGAGCAGTACTTC
CASRPRDNSYEQYF
>NA|TRBD1|TRBJ2-5|TRBV10-3
TGTGCCAGCAAAAAGACAGGGGGCGCAGGGGAGACCCAGTACTTC
CASKKTGGAGETQYF
>NA|NA|TRBJ2-7|TRBV7-6
TGTGCCAGCAGCTTAGGTCGGGACTCCTACGAGCAGTACTTC
CASSLGRDSYEQYF
>NA|NA|TRBJ1-3|TRBV28
TGTGCCAGCAGGTTACAAAATCGGAACACCATATATTTT
CASRLQNRNTIYF
>NA|TRBD2|TRBJ2-5|TRBV18
TGTGCCAGCTCACCACCTGTAAGCGGGGAAGAGACCCAGTACTTC
CASSPPVSGEETQYF
>few|NA|TRBJ1-4|TRBV9
TGTGCCAGCAGCGTAGAGGGGGATCTCGATGAAAAACTGTTTTTT
CASSVEGDLDEKLFF
>once|NA|TRBJ2-7|TRBV7-2
TGTGCCAGCAGCTTCAGTCAGGGCTACGAGCAGTACTTC
CASSFSQGYEQYF
>NA|NA|TRBJ1-6|TRBV7-2
TGTGCCAGCAGCCGTTTTAGTAATTCACCCCTCCACTTT
CASSRFSNSPLHF
>once|NA|TRBJ2-1|TRBV5-1
TGCGCCAGCAGCGGGGGACCCGCGATGGGCAGCTCCTACAATGAGCAGTTCTTC
CASSGGPAMGSSYNEQFF
>NA|TRBD1|TRBJ1-2|TRBV4-1
TGCGCCAGCAGCCCCGGACAGGGGGCTAACTATGGCTACACCTTC
CASSPGQGANYGYTF